This T cell receptor (beta chain) was recorded in a study of radiotherapy plus CTLA-4 blockade in lung cancer. Study overall: Patients showed objective responses in 18% of cases, and disease control was achieved by approximately 30%.

The assay was immunoSEQ multiplex PCR, and TCRdb's table has in-frame clones only and misses some. The table lists about 48,000 clones, about 88% of them singletons, with roughly 17% in the top ten. CDR3 length: 15 residues. Looked up from germline, CDR1 is SEHNR and CDR2 is FQNEAQ (reference sequence). J lost 4 bases, V lost 5 bases, and 8 bases had no gene match. General observations from the study: In blood, after radiotherapy plus ipilimumab, tumor-derived TCR clones expanded.

To note about this clone: Its cognate antigen is unknown.

Focal radiation plus CTLA-4 blockade with ipilimumab was administered to patients who had chemo-refractory metastatic non-small-cell lung cancer. This rearrangement joins TRBV7-9 to TRBJ1-2; TRBD1 agrees at 9 bases. This receptor was taken from a human donor with non-small cell lung cancer that progressed on radiotherapy plus ipilimumab. Some clones in this sample may be carry-over from other donors' samples. Sequences were derived from peripheral blood, sampled from a patient treated with radiotherapy plus ipilimumab. This CDR3 is CASSPGTGSSYGYTF. The DNA of the CDR3 is TGTGCCAGCAGCCCCGGGACAGGGAGTTCCTATGGCTACACCTTC. Supplemented by reference TRBV7-9 and TRBJ1-2, the full variable domain reads DTGVSQNPRHKITKRGQNVTFRCDPISEHNRLYWYRQTLGQGPEFLTYFQNEAQLEKSRLLSDRFSAERPKGSFSTLEIQRTEQGDSAMYLCASSPGTGSSYGYTFGSGTRLTVV.